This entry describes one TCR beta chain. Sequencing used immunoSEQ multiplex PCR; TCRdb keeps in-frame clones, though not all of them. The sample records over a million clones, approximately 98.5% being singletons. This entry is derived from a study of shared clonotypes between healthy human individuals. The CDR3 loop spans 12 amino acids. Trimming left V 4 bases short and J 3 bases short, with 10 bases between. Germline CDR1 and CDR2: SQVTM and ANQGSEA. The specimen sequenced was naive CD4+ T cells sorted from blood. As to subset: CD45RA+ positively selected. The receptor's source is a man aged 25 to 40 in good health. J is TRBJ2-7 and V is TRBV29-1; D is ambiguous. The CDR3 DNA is TGCAGCGTTGCATCCAGCTACTACGAGCAGTACTTC. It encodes CSVASSYYEQYF.